This T cell receptor (beta chain) was profiled in a study of CD8+ T cells in alopecia areata. Sampling of alopecia areata patients yielded lesional scalp punch biopsies as well as peripheral blood. Isolation of CD4+ and CD8+ T cells from PBMCs was achieved by sorting. Per germline, CDR1 ENHRY and CDR2 SYGVKD. The CDR3 contains 16 residues. The V and J ends lost 6 bases and 2 bases, in that order; junction bases with no gene match: 4. cDNA reverse transcribed from extracted RNA served as the sequencing template. The table came from immunoSEQ multiplex PCR; TCRdb's copy has only in-frame clones and leaves some out. This sample has roughly 60,000 clones, with roughly 45% found just once.

This rearrangement joins TRBV10-3 to TRBJ2-7; 16 bases are a match to TRBD2. Sequenced material: NKG2D-low CD8+ T cells sorted from blood. This clonotype was sampled from a human donor with alopecia areata. The DNA of the CDR3 is TGTGCCATCAGCGGGACTAGCGGGAGGGGAGCCTACGAGCAGTACTTC. Protein product: CAISGTSGRGAYEQYF.